The subject of this entry is one TCR delta chain. The sample is drawn from a study of gamma-delta T cells after stem cell transplantation. TCRdb re-analyzed the RT-PCR reads via CATT. This table has fewer than 4,500 delta-chain clones, around 10% appearing once. The trim removed 0 bases at V and 0 bases at J, leaving 5 bases unmatched. The CDR3 covers 16 residues. Per the germline V gene, CDR1 is NSMFDY and CDR2 is ISSIKDK. The sequenced sample consisted of gamma-delta T cells. The TCR was taken from a human donor. It is not recorded whose cells these are; they may come from a transplant donor. This rearrangement joins TRAV29/DV5 to TRDJ1; 10 bases align to TRDD3. Written as DNA, the CDR3 is TGTGCAGCAAGCGTGTACTGGGGGATCTACACCGATAAACTCATCTTT. It yields the protein CAASVYWGIYTDKLIF.